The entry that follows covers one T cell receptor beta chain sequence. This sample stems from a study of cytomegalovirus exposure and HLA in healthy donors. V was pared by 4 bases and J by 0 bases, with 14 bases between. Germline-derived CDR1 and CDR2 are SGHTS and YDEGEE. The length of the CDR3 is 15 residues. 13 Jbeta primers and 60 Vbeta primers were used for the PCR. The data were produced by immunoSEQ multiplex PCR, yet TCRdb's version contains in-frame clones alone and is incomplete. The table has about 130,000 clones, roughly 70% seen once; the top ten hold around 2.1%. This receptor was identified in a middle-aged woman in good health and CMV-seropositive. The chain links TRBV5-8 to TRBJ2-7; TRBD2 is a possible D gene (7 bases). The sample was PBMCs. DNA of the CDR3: TGTGCCAGCAGCAAGGGGGGGATAAGCTCCTACGAGCAGTACTTC. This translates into CASSKGGISSYEQYF.